The 8 T cell receptor beta chains below all came from one sample that was sequenced in a study of cytomegalovirus exposure and HLA in healthy donors. The primer mix had 60 Vbeta and 13 Jbeta primers. Assay used: immunoSEQ multiplex PCR; TCRdb lists only in-frame clones, some missing. Of under 200,000 clones in the sample, around 68% were seen once. Specimen: PBMCs. These receptors were taken from a man aged 45-65 years in good health and CMV-seronegative.

This clone turned up a few times. The germline gene is not matched at one end of the junction; a read error may be the cause. V usage is TRBV7-7 and J usage is TRBJ2-7, with TRBD1 identical over 7 bases. CDR3 length equals 16 residues. Germline V gene sequence: CDR1 SSHAT, CDR2 FNYEAQ (reference sequence). CDR3 nucleotide sequence: TGTGCTAGCAGCTGCCGCGGAGGACAGGTGATGAACGAGCAGTACTTC. The encoded protein is CASSCRGGQVMNEQYF.

The V and J genes are TRBV5-8 and TRBJ1-5; TRBD1 matches 8 bases. V shed 5 bases and J 2 bases; nucleotides not matched to a gene: 6. The CDR3 loop spans 15 amino acids. Germline CDR1 and CDR2: SGHTS and YDEGEE. Here the CDR3 DNA reads TGTGCCAGCAGGCGAGAGACAGGGGGCAATCAGCCCCAGCATTTT. It yields the protein CASRRETGGNQPQHF. Drawing the rest from reference TRBV5-8 and TRBJ1-5, the complete variable domain is EAGVTQSPTHLIKTRGQQATLRCSPISGHTSVYWYQQALGLGLQFLLWYDEGEERNRGNFPPRFSGRQFPNYSSELNVNALELEDSALYLCASRRETGGNQPQHFGDGTRLSIL.

The J gene is TRBJ1-2, the V gene TRBV2; 9 bases fit TRBD1. CDR3 size: 13 residues. Germline V lookup: CDR1 SNHLY, CDR2 FYNNEI. The V and J ends lost 11 bases and 4 bases, in that order; junction bases with no gene match: 8. The CDR3 region has the DNA TGTGCCTCAATACAGGGGGCGAGCTATGGCTACACCTTC. The encoded protein is CASIQGASYGYTF.

The V and J genes are TRBV5-4 and TRBJ1-2, with a possible D match to TRBD1 (5 bases). The V gene lost 3 bases and the J gene lost 5 bases, with 8 bases spanning the gap. The germline V gene has CDR1 SGHNT and CDR2 YYREEE (reference sequence). The CDR3 is 12 amino acids. The CDR3, as DNA: TGTGCCAGCAGCTCGCAGGGTTATGGCTACACCTTC. This encodes CASSSQGYGYTF.

V is TRBV9 and J is TRBJ2-3; 13 bases match TRBD2. V trimming: 4 bases; J trimming: 3 bases; junction bases outside the gene matches: 11. Per germline, CDR1 SGDLS and CDR2 YYNGEE. This CDR3 has 18 amino acids. As DNA, the CDR3 is TGTGCCAGCAGCCTCCGGACTAGCGGGGGAGGGGTAACAGATACGCAGTATTTT. It encodes CASSLRTSGGGVTDTQYF. Drawing the rest from reference TRBV9 and TRBJ2-3, the complete variable domain is DSGVTQTPKHLITATGQRVTLRCSPRSGDLSVYWYQQSLDQGLQFLIQYYNGEERAKGNILERFSAQQFPDLHSELNLSSLELGDSALYFCASSLRTSGGGVTDTQYFGPGTRLTVL.

The CDR3, as DNA: TGTGCCAGCAGTTACTCGAGAGGGGGGGGAACTGAAGCTTTCTTT. Translation: CASSYSRGGGTEAFF. This chain uses TRBV6-5 with TRBJ1-1; a weak D match, TRBD1 (6 bases). Germline V CDR1 and CDR2: MNHEY, SVGAGI. This CDR3 comprises 15 residues. V shed 0 bases and J shed 5 bases, with 13 bases lying between them.

This clone came up a few times. J is TRBJ2-6 and V is TRBV4-3, with D possibly matching TRBD2 (5 bases). V lost 0 bases to trimming and J lost 0 bases, with 6 bases between them. This CDR3 is 16 amino acids long. Germline V gives CDR1 LGHNA, CDR2 YSLEER. The chain's CDR3 is CASSQDGNSGANVLTF. The DNA for the CDR3 is TGCGCCAGCAGCCAAGACGGGAACTCTGGGGCCAACGTCCTGACTTTC.

The chain carries TRBV28 and TRBJ1-2; 7 bases are shared with TRBD1. The CDR3 runs 14 residues. The ends lost 3 bases at V and 2 bases at J; junction bases unmatched: 3. Germline assignment: CDR1 MDHEN and CDR2 SYDVKM. The CDR3 nucleotides are TGTGCCAGCAGTTTCGACAGGGTGAACTATGGCTACACCTTC. It specifies CASSFDRVNYGYTF.